A few counts support the clone carrying this T cell receptor (beta chain). Its antigen is currently unknown. Template switching introduced a universal primer site, and the cDNA bore unique molecular identifiers. TCRdb itself ran the 5' RACE reads through MiXCR, one entry per CDR3 protein. The data hold 690,000 or so distinct CDR3 sequences, with 8.5% to 9.5% observed a single time. This specimen belongs to a study of identical twins. Study-wide points: For monozygotic twins, models underestimated out-of-frame TCR alpha sharing. High-abundance cord blood beta clonotypes had fewer insertions; memory repertoires showed none. Conclusions came from cross-sectional statistical analysis, not from following the same donors.

This sample also appeared in a second study, on yellow fever vaccine responses in identical twins.

The origin of this receptor is a woman aged 18-29 years in good health. Material for sequencing was PBMCs.

The CDR3 region is CASSPYGTATSYGYTF. The CDR3 coding sequence is TGTGCCAGCAGTCCGTACGGGACAGCCACTTCCTATGGCTACACCTTC. This chain joins TRBV12-3 or TRBV12-4 and TRBJ1-2, with TRBD1 identical over 7 bases. The CDR3 runs 16 residues. The ends lost 5 bases at V and 4 bases at J; junction bases unmatched: 13.